These 18 T cell receptor beta chains came from one sample sequenced in a study of blood T cell repertoires in COVID-19. Assay: immunoSEQ multiplex PCR; the TCRdb copy retains only in-frame clones and omits some. The table includes 55,000 to 90,000 clones, 70% to 90% detected once. The sequencing sample was made of peripheral blood. The receptors derive from a human donor in a cohort sampled during active COVID-19.

V usage is TRBV11-2 and J usage is TRBJ1-2; 9 positions match TRBD1. CDR3 size: 14 residues. In germline, CDR1 is SGHAT, CDR2 FQNNGV. V lost 6 bases to trimming and J lost 8 bases; unmatched junction nucleotides: 10. The CDR3 coding sequence is TGTGCCAGCAGACCTGGACAGGGGCCGAGCGGCTACACCTTC. It specifies CASRPGQGPSGYTF.

V gene TRBV14 combines with J gene TRBJ2-1, with D tentatively TRBD2 (5 bases). Germline-derived CDR1 and CDR2 are SGHDN and FVKESK. The germline V and J ends were trimmed by 1 base and 10 bases, with 26 bases remaining between them. The CDR3 loop spans 18 amino acids. CDR3 nucleotides: TGTGCCAGCAGCCAAGGGTATACTCGTGTATCCCGGGATAGGGAGCAGTTCTTC. Protein: CASSQGYTRVSRDREQFF.

This clone came up once. The chain couples TRBV5-4 to TRBJ2-1, with 7 bases fitting TRBD1. The germline V gene encodes CDR1 SGHNT and CDR2 YYREEE (reference sequence). V lost 0 bases, J lost 7 bases, and 7 bases stayed unmatched. The CDR3 sequence is 15 residues long. The chain's CDR3 is CASSLGGPTGNEQFF. The CDR3 DNA sequence: TGTGCCAGCAGCTTGGGAGGACCGACAGGGAATGAGCAGTTCTTC.

CDR3 coding DNA: TGTGCCAGCAGCCAAGTTGGACAGGGGAACACTGAAGCTTTCTTT. It encodes CASSQVGQGNTEAFF. This chain joins TRBV3-1 (or the pseudogene TRBV3-2) and TRBJ1-1, with 8 bases aligning to TRBD1. V was clipped by 1 base and J by 1 base; unmatched bases: 2. The CDR3 has 15 amino acids. Per the germline V gene, CDR1 is LGHDT and CDR2 is YNNKEL (reference sequence).

The chain combines TRBV19 with TRBJ2-7; a possible D gene is TRBD1 (5 bases). The V end was cut by 4 bases, the J end by 2 bases, with 15 bases between. This CDR3 is 15 amino acids long. Germline assignment: CDR1 LNHDA and CDR2 SQIVND (reference sequence). This CDR3 is CASSTIEQGTYEQYF. As DNA, the CDR3 is TGTGCCAGTAGTACCATAGAGCAGGGTACCTACGAGCAGTACTTC.

This clone appeared a few times. This sequence joins TRBV12-3 or TRBV12-4 and TRBJ2-1; 9 bases line up with TRBD2. This CDR3 spans 13 amino acids. V shed 4 bases, J shed 8 bases, and the junction held 3 bases outside the gene matches. The CDR3 spells CASSWTSAHEQFF. In nucleotides, the CDR3 is TGTGCCAGCAGTTGGACTAGCGCCCATGAGCAGTTCTTC.

J is TRBJ1-6 and V is TRBV19; 9 nucleotides line up with TRBD1. The V gene end was trimmed by 11 bases and the J gene end by 6 bases; junction bases not matched to a gene: 11. Germline CDR1 LNHDA, CDR2 SQIVND (reference sequence). The CDR3 is 15 residues long. CDR3 DNA sequence: TGTGCCTCCAAGAACCGGGACAGGGTTAATTCACCCCTCCACTTT. Protein sequence: CASKNRDRVNSPLHF.

Only a few counts were recorded for this clone. The chain has TRBV19 and TRBJ2-1; 7 bases fit TRBD2. The CDR3 has 14 amino acids. Trimming took 5 bases from V and 6 from J; bases not matched to a gene: 7. Germline V CDR1 and CDR2: LNHDA, SQIVND (reference sequence). The CDR3 region is CASSSGEGFNEQFF. In DNA form, the CDR3 reads TGTGCCAGTAGTTCGGGGGAGGGGTTCAATGAGCAGTTCTTC.

This chain links TRBV25-1 with TRBJ2-7; 7 nucleotides match TRBD1. In germline, CDR1 is MGHDK, CDR2 SYGVNS. The V and J ends lost 7 bases and 5 bases, in that order; junction bases with no gene match: 8. The CDR3 sequence is 13 residues long. In DNA, the CDR3 is TGTGCCAGCACGCCGACAGGGATTAACGAGCAGTACTTC. Translated, it gives CASTPTGINEQYF.

The chain joins TRBV20-1 to TRBJ1-1; D possibly corresponds to TRBD1 (6 bases). Germline-derived CDR1 and CDR2 are DFQATT and SNEGSKA (reference sequence). CDR3 size: 12 residues. Between the trimmed V and J ends, which lost 3 bases and 6 bases, there was a span of 11 bases. Here the CDR3 reads CSASPQGAEAFF. CDR3 nucleotides: TGCAGTGCTAGTCCACAGGGAGCTGAAGCTTTCTTT.

V and J are TRBV5-1 and TRBJ1-5, with TRBD1 as a possible D gene (6 bases). Between the trimmed V and J ends, which lost 0 bases and 8 bases, there was a span of 15 bases. Germline CDR1 is SGHRS and CDR2 is YFSETQ. The CDR3 spans 15 residues. Here the CDR3 DNA reads TGCGCCAGCAGCTTGGGGGTACAGGGTAGAGAGCCCCAGCATTTT. Translated: CASSLGVQGREPQHF.

The V and J genes are TRBV18 and TRBJ2-1; D is uncertain. Germline assignment: CDR1 KGHSH and CDR2 LQKENI. This CDR3 has 12 residues. V was cut by 1 base and J by 7 bases, with 5 bases left in between. The CDR3 loop is CASSPLANEQFF. In DNA, the CDR3 is TGTGCCAGCTCACCACTCGCGAATGAGCAGTTCTTC.

The J gene is TRBJ2-1, the V gene TRBV29-1; weak D call: TRBD1 (6 bases). Germline CDR1 is SQVTM and CDR2 is ANQGSEA. The CDR3 is 12 amino acids. V gave up 7 bases and J gave up 4 bases, with 11 bases separating them. CDR3 in DNA: TGCAGCGACGCCGGGACATACAATGAGCAGTTCTTC. This translates into CSDAGTYNEQFF.

The chain couples TRBV7-9 to TRBJ2-2; 7 nucleotides align to TRBD2. Germline trimming cut 3 bases from V and 2 bases from J; bases unmatched to any gene: 6. The CDR3 is 16 amino acids. CDR1 is SEHNR, CDR2 FQNEAQ, per germline (reference sequence). This CDR3 is CASSFSASGNTGELFF. The CDR3 DNA reads TGTGCCAGCAGCTTCTCGGCTAGCGGTAACACCGGGGAGCTGTTTTTT.

CDR3 DNA sequence: TGCGCCAGCAGTGAAAGCCCTAGCAATCAGCCCCAGCATTTT. Encoded protein: CASSESPSNQPQHF. The rearrangement joins TRBV10-1 to TRBJ1-5; no reliable D call. The V and J ends lost 3 bases and 0 bases respectively, with 6 bases between them. The CDR3 is made up of 14 amino acids. In germline, CDR1 is WNHNN, CDR2 SYGVQD (reference sequence).

This clone was seen once. This chain uses TRBV29-1 with TRBJ2-7, with 7 bases fitting TRBD2. Germline loops: CDR1 SQVTM, CDR2 ANQGSEA. The CDR3 runs 13 residues. J gave up 2 bases and V 4 bases, and 5 bases lay outside the gene matches. The CDR3 DNA sequence: TGCAGCGTTGGGCAGCGGGACCCCTACGAGCAGTACTTC. Its translation: CSVGQRDPYEQYF.

The chain combines TRBV19 with TRBJ1-6; 8 bases match TRBD1. Trimming took 8 bases from V and 8 from J; bases not matched to a gene: 5. There are 13 residues in the CDR3. Germline-derived CDR1 and CDR2 are LNHDA and SQIVND (reference sequence). CDR3 amino acids: CASSGQVYSPLHF. CDR3 in DNA: TGTGCCAGTTCGGGACAGGTATATTCACCCCTCCACTTT.

V gene TRBV10-2 combines with J gene TRBJ1-1; no firm D call. The CDR3 totals 12 residues. Germline V gene data show CDR1 as WSHSY and CDR2 as SAAADI. The germline V and J ends were trimmed by 3 bases and 3 bases, with 5 bases remaining between them. The CDR3 sequence: CASSDPDTEAFF. DNA for the CDR3: TGCGCCAGCAGTGATCCAGACACTGAAGCTTTCTTT.